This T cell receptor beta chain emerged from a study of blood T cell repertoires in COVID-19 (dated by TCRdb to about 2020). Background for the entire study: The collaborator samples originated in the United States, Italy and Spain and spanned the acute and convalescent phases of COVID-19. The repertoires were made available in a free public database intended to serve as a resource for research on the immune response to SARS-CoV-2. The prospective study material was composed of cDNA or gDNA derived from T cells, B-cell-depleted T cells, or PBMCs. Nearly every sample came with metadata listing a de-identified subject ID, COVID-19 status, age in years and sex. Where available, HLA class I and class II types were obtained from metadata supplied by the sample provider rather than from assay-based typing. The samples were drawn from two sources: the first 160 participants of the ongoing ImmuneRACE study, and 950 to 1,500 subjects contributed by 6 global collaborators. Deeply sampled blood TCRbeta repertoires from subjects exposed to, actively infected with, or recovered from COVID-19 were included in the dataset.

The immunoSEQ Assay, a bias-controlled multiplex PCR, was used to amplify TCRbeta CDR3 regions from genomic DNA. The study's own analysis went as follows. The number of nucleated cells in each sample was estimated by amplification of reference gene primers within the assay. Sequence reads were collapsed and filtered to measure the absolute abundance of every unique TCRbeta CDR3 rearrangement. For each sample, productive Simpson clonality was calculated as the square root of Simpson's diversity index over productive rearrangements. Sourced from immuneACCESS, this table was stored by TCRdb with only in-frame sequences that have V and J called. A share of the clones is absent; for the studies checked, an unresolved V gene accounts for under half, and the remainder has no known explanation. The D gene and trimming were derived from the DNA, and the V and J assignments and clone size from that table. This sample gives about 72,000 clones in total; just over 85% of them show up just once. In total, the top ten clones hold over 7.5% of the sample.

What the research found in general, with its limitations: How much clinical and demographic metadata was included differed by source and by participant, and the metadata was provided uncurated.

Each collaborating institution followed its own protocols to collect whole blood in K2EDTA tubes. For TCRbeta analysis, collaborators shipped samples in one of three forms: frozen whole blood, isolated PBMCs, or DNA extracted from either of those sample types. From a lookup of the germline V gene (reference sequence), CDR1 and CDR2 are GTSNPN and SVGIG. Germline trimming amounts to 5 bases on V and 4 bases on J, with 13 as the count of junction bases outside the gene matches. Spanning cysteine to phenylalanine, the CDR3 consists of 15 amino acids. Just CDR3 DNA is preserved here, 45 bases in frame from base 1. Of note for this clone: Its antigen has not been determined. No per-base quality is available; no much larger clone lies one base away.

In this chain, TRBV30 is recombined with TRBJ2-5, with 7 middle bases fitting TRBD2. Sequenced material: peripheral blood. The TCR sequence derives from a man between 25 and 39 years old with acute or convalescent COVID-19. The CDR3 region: CAWGAGVGSTETQYF. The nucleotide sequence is TGTGCCTGGGGGGCGGGAGTAGGATCTACAGAGACCCAGTACTTC.